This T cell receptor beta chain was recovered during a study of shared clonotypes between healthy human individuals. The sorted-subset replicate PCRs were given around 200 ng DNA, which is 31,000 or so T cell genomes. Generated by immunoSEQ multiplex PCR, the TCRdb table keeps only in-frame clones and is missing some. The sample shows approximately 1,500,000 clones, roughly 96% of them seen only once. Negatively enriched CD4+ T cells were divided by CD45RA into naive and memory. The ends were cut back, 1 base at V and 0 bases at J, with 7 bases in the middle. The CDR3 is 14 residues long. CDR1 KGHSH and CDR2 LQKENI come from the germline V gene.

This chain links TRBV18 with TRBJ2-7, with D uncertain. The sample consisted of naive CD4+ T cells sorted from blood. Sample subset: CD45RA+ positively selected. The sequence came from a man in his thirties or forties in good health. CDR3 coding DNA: TGTGCCAGCTCACCACTGGATGCCTCCTACGAGCAGTACTTC. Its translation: CASSPLDASYEQYF.